These 5 T cell receptor beta chains originate from one sample sequenced in a study of yellow fever vaccine responses in identical twins. In TCRdb, the RT-PCR reads were re-called with MiXCR into one record per CDR3 protein. This table holds just under 300 distinct CDR3 sequences, approximately 56% found once. Sample: T cells from blood (PBMCs), unsorted or a sorted subset (not recorded which), taken before or after yellow fever vaccination (not recorded which). The receptors were sampled from a female donor who received the yellow fever vaccine.

This clonotype has just a few counts. The CDR3 nucleotides read TGCGCCAGCAGCCCGACGGGCGAGCAGGGGTCCTATGGCTACACCTTC. This translates into CASSPTGEQGSYGYTF. The chain has TRBV23-1 and TRBJ1-2; tentative D call: TRBD1 (6 bases). TRBV23-1 is classed as an ORF, of uncertain function. The CDR3 totals 16 residues. V lost 6 bases and J lost 4, with 21 bases in between.

V is TRBV29-1 and J is TRBJ2-5, with 10 bases that match TRBD2. Germline CDR1 is SQVTM and CDR2 is ANQGSEA. The CDR3 covers 15 residues. The J segment lost 4 bases and the V segment lost 4 bases, leaving 9 bases of the junction unmatched. The chain's CDR3 is CSVVLAGDQIETQYF. CDR3 DNA sequence: TGCAGCGTTGTTCTAGCGGGGGACCAGATAGAGACCCAGTACTTC.

In DNA form, the CDR3 reads TGTGCCAGCAGTCCCGCCTCTAGCACAGATACGCAGTATTTT. It codes for CASSPASSTDTQYF. This chain uses TRBV6-1 with TRBJ2-3; D call uncertain. CDR3 length equals 14 residues. CDR1 and CDR2 (germline): MNHNS, SASEGT. V was pared by 5 bases and J by 0 bases, with 9 bases between.

This rearrangement joins TRBV13 to TRBJ1-1; D is undetermined. Trimming took 8 bases from V and 2 from J, leaving 9 bases between them. The CDR3 consists of 12 residues. CDR1 and CDR2 from the germline V gene are PRHDT and FYEKMQ (reference sequence). The CDR3, as DNA: TGTGCCAGCCACCGGACTAACACTGAAGCTTTCTTT. It specifies CASHRTNTEAFF.

This clonotype occurred a few times. The chain joins TRBV2 to TRBJ1-4; 9 nucleotides line up with TRBD1. This CDR3 region has 17 residues. The J segment lost 7 bases and the V segment lost 5 bases, leaving 14 bases of the junction unmatched. CDR1 SNHLY and CDR2 FYNNEI come from the germline V gene. Here the CDR3 DNA reads TGTGCCAGCAGTAAACTTTACACCGGGACAGGGCCTGAAAAACTGTTTTTT. Residues: CASSKLYTGTGPEKLFF. Full variable domain (outside the CDR3, taken from reference TRBV2 and TRBJ1-4): EPEVTQTPSHQVTQMGQEVILRCVPISNHLYFYWYRQILGQKVEFLVSFYNNEISEKSEIFDDQFSVERPDGSNFTLKIRSTKLEDSAMYFCASSKLYTGTGPEKLFFGSGTQLSVL.